This T cell receptor beta chain was documented in a study of T cell repertoires in cytomegalovirus infection. Each CDR3 protein gets one entry after TCRdb re-called the reads with MiXCR. The sample has roughly 140,000 distinct CDR3 sequences, around 24% seen once. This clonotype was counted between two and nine times. Germline assignment: CDR1 MDHEN and CDR2 SYDVKM. The V end lost 6 bases, the J end lost 0 bases, and 12 bases lay between the germline ends. CDR3 length: 15 residues. The genes are TRBV28 and TRBJ1-5; a possible D gene is TRBD1 (6 bases). Sequencing was performed on PBMCs. This clonotype was obtained from a human donor in good health (CMV status not recorded). Some clones in this sample may be carry-over from other donors' samples. The CDR3 spells CASSPGDYSNQPQHF. CDR3 DNA: TGTGCCAGCAGCCCAGGGGACTATAGCAATCAGCCCCAGCATTTT.